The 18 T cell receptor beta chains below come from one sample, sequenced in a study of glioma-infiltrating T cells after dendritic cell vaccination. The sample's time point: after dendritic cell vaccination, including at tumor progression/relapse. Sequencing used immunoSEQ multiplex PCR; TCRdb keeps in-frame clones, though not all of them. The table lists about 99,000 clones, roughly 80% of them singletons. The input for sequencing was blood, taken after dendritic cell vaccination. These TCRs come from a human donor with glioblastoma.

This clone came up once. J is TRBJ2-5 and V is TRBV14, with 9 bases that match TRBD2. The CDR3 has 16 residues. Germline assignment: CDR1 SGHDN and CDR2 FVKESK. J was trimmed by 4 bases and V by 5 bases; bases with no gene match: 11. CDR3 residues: CASSSIAGVLRETQYF. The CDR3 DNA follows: TGTGCCAGCAGCTCGATAGCGGGAGTCCTAAGAGAGACCCAGTACTTC.

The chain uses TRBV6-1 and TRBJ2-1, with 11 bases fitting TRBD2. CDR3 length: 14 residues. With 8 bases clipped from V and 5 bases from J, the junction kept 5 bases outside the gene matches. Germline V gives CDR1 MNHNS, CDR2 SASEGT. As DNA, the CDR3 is TGTGCCAGCCCTGGGACTAGCGGTGACAATGAGCAGTTCTTC. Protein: CASPGTSGDNEQFF.

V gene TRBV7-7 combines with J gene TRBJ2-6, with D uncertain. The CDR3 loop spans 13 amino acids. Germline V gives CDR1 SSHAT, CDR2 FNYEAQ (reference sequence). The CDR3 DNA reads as TGTGCTAGCTCCGTATCTGGGGCCAACGTCCTGACTTTC. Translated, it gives CASSVSGANVLTF.

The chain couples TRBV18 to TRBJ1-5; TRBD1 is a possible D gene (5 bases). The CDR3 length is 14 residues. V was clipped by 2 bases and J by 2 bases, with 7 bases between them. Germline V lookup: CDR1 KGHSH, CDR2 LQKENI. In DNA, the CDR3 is TGTGCCAGCTCACCAACAGGCGGCAATCAGCCCCAGCATTTT. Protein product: CASSPTGGNQPQHF.

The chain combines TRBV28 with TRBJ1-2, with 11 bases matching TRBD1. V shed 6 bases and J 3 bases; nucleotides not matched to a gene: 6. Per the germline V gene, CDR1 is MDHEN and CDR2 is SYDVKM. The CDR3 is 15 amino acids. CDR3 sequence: CASSYSGQGDYGYTF. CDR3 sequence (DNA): TGTGCCAGCAGCTATTCGGGACAGGGGGACTATGGCTACACCTTC.

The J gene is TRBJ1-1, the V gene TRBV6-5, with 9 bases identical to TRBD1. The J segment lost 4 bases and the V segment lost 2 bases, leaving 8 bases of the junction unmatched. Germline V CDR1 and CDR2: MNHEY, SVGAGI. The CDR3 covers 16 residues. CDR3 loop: CASSYGTGLLSTEAFF. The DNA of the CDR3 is TGTGCCAGCAGTTACGGGACAGGGTTGCTTAGCACTGAAGCTTTCTTT.

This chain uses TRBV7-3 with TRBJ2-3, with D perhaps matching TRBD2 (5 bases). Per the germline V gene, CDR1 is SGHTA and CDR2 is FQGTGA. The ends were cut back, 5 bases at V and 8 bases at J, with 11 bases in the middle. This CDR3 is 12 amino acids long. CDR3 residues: CASSAGPGTQYF. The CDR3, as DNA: TGTGCCAGCAGCGCGGGCCCAGGTACGCAGTATTTT.

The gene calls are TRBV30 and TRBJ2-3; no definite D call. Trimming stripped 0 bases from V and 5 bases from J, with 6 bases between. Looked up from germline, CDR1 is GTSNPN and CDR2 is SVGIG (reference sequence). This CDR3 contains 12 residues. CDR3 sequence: CAWSVLVDTQYF. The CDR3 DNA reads TGTGCCTGGAGTGTACTGGTAGATACGCAGTATTTT.

Here the CDR3 reads CASSSPPGGQDNEKLFF. CDR3 nucleotide sequence: TGTGCCAGCAGCTCCCCCCCAGGGGGACAGGATAATGAAAAACTGTTTTTT. The chain is built from TRBV7-2 and TRBJ1-4, with TRBD1 matching 8 bases. The ends lost 4 bases at V and 4 bases at J; junction bases unmatched: 11. The germline V gene encodes CDR1 SGHTA and CDR2 FQGNSA. The CDR3 has 17 residues.

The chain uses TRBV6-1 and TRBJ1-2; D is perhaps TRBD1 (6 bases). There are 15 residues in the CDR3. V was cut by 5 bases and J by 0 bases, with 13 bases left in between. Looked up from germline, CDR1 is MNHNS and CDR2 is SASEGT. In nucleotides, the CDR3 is TGTGCCAGCAGTCCTACGACAGGTTCTAACTATGGCTACACCTTC. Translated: CASSPTTGSNYGYTF.

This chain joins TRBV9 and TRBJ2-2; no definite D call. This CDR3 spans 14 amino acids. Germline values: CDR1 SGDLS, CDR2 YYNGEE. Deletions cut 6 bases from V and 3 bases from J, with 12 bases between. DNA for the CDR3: TGTGCCAGCAATGCGCTTTTGGACACCGGGGAGCTGTTTTTT. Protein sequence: CASNALLDTGELFF.

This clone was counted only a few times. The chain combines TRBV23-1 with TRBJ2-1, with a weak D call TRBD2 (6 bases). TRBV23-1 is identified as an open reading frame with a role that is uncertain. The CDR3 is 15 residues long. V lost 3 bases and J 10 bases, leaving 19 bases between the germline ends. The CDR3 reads CASSQLAVGVREQFF. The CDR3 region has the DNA TGCGCCAGCAGTCAGTTAGCGGTGGGGGTTCGGGAGCAGTTCTTC.

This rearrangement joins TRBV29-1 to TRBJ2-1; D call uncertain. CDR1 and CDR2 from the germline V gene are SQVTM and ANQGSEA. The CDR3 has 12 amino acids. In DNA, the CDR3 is TGCACCCCTAGTTCGCCGTACAATGAGCAGTTCTTC. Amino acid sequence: CTPSSPYNEQFF.

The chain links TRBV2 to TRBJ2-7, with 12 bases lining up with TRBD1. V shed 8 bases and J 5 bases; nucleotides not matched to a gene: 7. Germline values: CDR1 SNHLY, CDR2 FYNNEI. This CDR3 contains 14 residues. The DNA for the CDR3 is TGTGCCAGCCGGGACAGGGGGCGCTTCAACGAGCAGTACTTC. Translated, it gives CASRDRGRFNEQYF.

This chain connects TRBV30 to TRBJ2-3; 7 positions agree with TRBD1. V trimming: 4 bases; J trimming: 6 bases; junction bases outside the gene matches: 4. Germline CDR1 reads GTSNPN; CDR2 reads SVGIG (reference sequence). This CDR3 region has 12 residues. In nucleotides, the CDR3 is TGTGCCTGGAATCCGGGACAGGATACGCAGTATTTT. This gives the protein CAWNPGQDTQYF.

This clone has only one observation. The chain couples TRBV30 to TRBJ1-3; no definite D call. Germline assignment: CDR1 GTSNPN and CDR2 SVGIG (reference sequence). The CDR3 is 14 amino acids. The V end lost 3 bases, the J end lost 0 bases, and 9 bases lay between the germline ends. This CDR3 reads CAWSLESSGNTIYF. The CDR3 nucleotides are TGTGCCTGGAGCCTAGAAAGCTCTGGAAACACCATATATTTT.

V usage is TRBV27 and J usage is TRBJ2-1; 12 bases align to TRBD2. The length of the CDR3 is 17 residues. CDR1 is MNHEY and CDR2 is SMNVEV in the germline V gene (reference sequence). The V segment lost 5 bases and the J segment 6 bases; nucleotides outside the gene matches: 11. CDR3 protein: CASSPRRTSGTRNEQFF. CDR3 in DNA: TGTGCCAGCAGTCCTAGGCGGACTAGCGGGACCCGCAATGAGCAGTTCTTC.

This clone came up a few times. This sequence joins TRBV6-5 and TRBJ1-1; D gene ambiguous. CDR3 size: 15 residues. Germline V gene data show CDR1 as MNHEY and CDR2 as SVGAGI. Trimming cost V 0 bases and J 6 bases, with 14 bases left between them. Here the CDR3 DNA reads TGTGCCAGCAGTTACTCGGGTTCCTTTAGCGCTGAAGCTTTCTTT. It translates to CASSYSGSFSAEAFF.